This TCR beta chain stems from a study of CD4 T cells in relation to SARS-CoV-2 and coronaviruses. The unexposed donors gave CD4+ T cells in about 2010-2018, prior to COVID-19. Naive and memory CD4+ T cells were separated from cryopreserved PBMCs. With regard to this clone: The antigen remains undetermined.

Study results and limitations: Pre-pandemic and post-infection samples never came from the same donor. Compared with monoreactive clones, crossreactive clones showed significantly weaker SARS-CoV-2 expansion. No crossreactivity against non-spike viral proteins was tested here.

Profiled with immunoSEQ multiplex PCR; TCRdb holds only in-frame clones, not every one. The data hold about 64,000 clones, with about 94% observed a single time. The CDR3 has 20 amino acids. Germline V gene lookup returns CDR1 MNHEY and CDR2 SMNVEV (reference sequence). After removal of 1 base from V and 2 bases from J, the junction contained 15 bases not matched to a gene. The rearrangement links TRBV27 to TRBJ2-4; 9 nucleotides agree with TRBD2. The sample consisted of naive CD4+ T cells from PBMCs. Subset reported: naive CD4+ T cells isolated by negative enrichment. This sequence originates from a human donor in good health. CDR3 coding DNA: TGTGCCAGCAGTTTATTTCGTGGGTGGGCGGGAGGGCGGACCAAAAACATTCAGTACTTC. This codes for CASSLFRGWAGGRTKNIQYF.